The 5 T cell receptor beta chains below were found in one sample sequenced in a study of T-cell reconstitution after alpha-beta-depleted transplantation in children. Unique molecular identifiers tagged the TCRbeta library. A single record per CDR3 protein comes from TCRdb applying MiXCR to the PCR reads. In the table there are 750,000 to 950,000 distinct CDR3 sequences, roughly 15% of which are singletons. Sample: PBMCs, mostly from graft donor cells, taken 360 days after TCRalphabeta/CD19-depleted stem cell transplant. The receptors derive from a male patient aged 10-17 years who had a stem cell transplant for acute lymphoblastic leukemia, so the T cells may come from the graft donor.

This clonotype was seen only a few times. J is TRBJ2-1 and V is TRBV11-1, with 7 bases aligning to TRBD2. The CDR3 has 18 amino acids. Germline CDR1 is SGHAT and CDR2 is FQDESV (reference sequence). Trimming cost V 2 bases and J 0 bases; bases outside gene matches: 10. CDR3 DNA: TGTGCCAGCAGCTTATGGGGGGGGAGGCTCAGCTCCTACAATGAGCAGTTCTTC. Encoded protein: CASSLWGGRLSSYNEQFF. The full variable domain, completed using reference TRBV11-1 and TRBJ2-1, is EAEVAQSPRYKITEKSQAVAFWCDPISGHATLYWYRQILGQGPELLVQFQDESVVDDSQLPKDRFSAERLKGVDSTLKIQPAELGDSAMYLCASSLWGGRLSSYNEQFFGPGTRLTVL.

CDR3 in DNA: TGTGCCAGCAGCCAGCCGTTAAGAACCTACAATGAGCAGTTCTTC. Its protein product is CASSQPLRTYNEQFF. The chain links TRBV7-8 to TRBJ2-1; D gene uncertain. Germline-derived CDR1 and CDR2 are SGHVS and FQNEAQ. There are 15 residues in the CDR3. Trimming pared 5 bases from V and 2 bases from J, leaving 13 bases between.

The chain joins TRBV4-2 to TRBJ2-3; 12 bases match TRBD2. The germline CDR1 and CDR2 sequences are LGHNA and YNFKEQ. The CDR3 loop spans 18 amino acids. The J segment lost 0 bases and the V segment lost 3 bases, leaving 7 bases of the junction unmatched. CDR3 amino acids: CASSHGLAGTSSTDTQYF. The CDR3 DNA reads as TGTGCCAGCAGCCACGGACTAGCGGGGACATCTAGCACAGATACGCAGTATTTT.

This clonotype showed up just a few times. At one end, the junction sequence differs from germline, possibly due to a read error. The chain couples TRBV9 to TRBJ1-2, with a possible D match to TRBD1 (5 bases). CDR1 is SGDLS and CDR2 is YYNGEE in the germline V gene. The CDR3 totals 10 residues. The CDR3 here is CASSAIRVIF. The CDR3, as DNA: TGTGCCAGCAGCGCGATCAGGGTCATCTTC. The whole variable domain, filled in from reference TRBV9 and TRBJ1-2, reads DSGVTQTPKHLITATGQRVTLRCSPRSGDLSVYWYQQSLDQGLQFLIQYYNGEERAKGNILERFSAQQFPDLHSELNLSSLELGDSALYFCASSAIRVIFGSGTRLTVV.

The V call is TRBV5-8, the J call TRBJ2-7; TRBD1 agrees at 10 bases. Germline values: CDR1 SGHTS, CDR2 YDEGEE. The CDR3 is 15 amino acids. V shed 4 bases and J 2 bases; nucleotides not matched to a gene: 6. CDR3 region: CASSRGQGETYEQYF. The DNA of the CDR3 is TGTGCCAGCAGCCGAGGACAGGGGGAGACCTACGAGCAGTACTTC.